Each of the 25 T cell receptor beta chains below was sequenced from the same sample in a study of CD8+CD57+ T cells in acquired aplastic anemia. Genomic DNA provided the template from which TCR beta VDJ and CDR3 profiles were obtained. TCRdb reanalysed the reads using MiXCR and keeps one entry per CDR3 protein. Here the sample spans under 150,000 distinct CDR3 sequences, roughly 40% being singletons. Sequenced: sorted CD4+, CD8+, or CD8+CD57+ T cells (not recorded which) from PBMCs. The origin of the receptors is a human donor in good health, serving as a control.

This clonotype was found a few times. A much larger clone lies a single base off, so this may be a read error. The chain uses TRBV9 and TRBJ2-1, with no clear D. Germline V gene sequence: CDR1 SGDLS, CDR2 YYNGEE. This CDR3 is built from 15 residues. CDR3 in DNA: TGTGCCGGCAGCGCCAGCCCTAGGGAAGGCGATGAGCAGTTCTTC. Amino acid sequence: CAGSASPREGDEQFF. Variable domain in full (rest from reference TRBV9 and TRBJ2-1): DSGVTQTPKHLITATGQRVTLRCSPRSGDLSVYWYQQSLDQGLQFLIQYYNGEERAKGNILERFSAQQFPDLHSELNLSSLELGDSALYFCAGSASPREGDEQFFGPGTRLTVL.

This chain connects TRBV19 to TRBJ2-7; D perhaps matches TRBD1 (6 bases). Germline-derived CDR1 and CDR2 are LNHDA and SQIVND (reference sequence). CDR3 length: 13 residues. V gave up 9 bases and J gave up 2 bases, with 14 bases separating them. In nucleotides, the CDR3 is TGTGCCAGCAGCCGGGACAAGCCCTACGAGCAGTACTTC. Translation gives CASSRDKPYEQYF. Full variable domain (rest looked up from reference TRBV19 and TRBJ2-7): DGGITQSPKYLFRKEGQNVTLSCEQNLNHDAMYWYRQDPGQGLRLIYYSQIVNDFQKGDIAEGYSVSREKKESFPLTVTSAQKNPTAFYLCASSRDKPYEQYFGPGTRLTVT.

In its sample, this clonotype is medium-sized. The chain joins TRBV24-1 to TRBJ2-3; the match to TRBD2 covers 11 bases. The trim removed 1 base at V and 0 bases at J, leaving 2 bases unmatched. The CDR3 spans 17 residues. Germline assignment: CDR1 KGHDR and CDR2 SFDVKD. CDR3 DNA sequence: TGTGCCACCAGTGATTTCTGGACTAGCGGGAGCACAGATACGCAGTATTTT. Its translation: CATSDFWTSGSTDTQYF.

This clonotype was picked up many times. The chain joins TRBV10-1 to TRBJ1-5, with no clear D. Trimming removed 3 bases at V and 0 bases at J, with 3 bases between. The CDR3 is 13 amino acids. Germline CDR1 WNHNN, CDR2 SYGVQD (reference sequence). CDR3 region: CASSDNSNQPQHF. CDR3 nucleotide sequence: TGCGCCAGCAGTGATAATAGCAATCAGCCCCAGCATTTT.

This rearrangement joins TRBV7-2 to TRBJ2-3; D is undetermined. Germline lookup yields CDR1 SGHTA and CDR2 FQGNSA. Trimming took 2 bases from V and 6 from J, leaving 6 bases between them. CDR3 length: 12 residues. CDR3 coding DNA: TGTGCCAGCAGCTTATACCCGGATACGCAGTATTTT. Its translation is CASSLYPDTQYF.

The chain recombines TRBV19 with TRBJ2-2, with D possibly being TRBD2 (6 bases). The CDR3 has 13 residues. Trimming left V 5 bases short and J 6 bases short, with 10 bases between. CDR1 is LNHDA and CDR2 is SQIVND in the germline V gene (reference sequence). In DNA, the CDR3 is TGTGCCAGTAGTGGCGGGGACGCCGGGGAGCTGTTTTTT. Its translation: CASSGGDAGELFF.

This clonotype has ten or more counts. This chain links TRBV5-8 with TRBJ1-2; D is perhaps TRBD1 (5 bases). CDR1 and CDR2 (germline): SGHTS, YDEGEE. The CDR3 consists of 12 residues. Trimming pared 2 bases from V and 8 bases from J, leaving 10 bases between. The CDR3 bases are TGTGCCAGCAGCTTTCCCAGGGCCGGCTACACCTTC. Protein sequence: CASSFPRAGYTF.

This clonotype was seen ten or more times. The V call is TRBV20-1, the J call TRBJ2-1; TRBD2 matches at 8 bases. The CDR3 has 12 amino acids. Germline V gene sequence: CDR1 DFQATT, CDR2 SNEGSKA (reference sequence). Trimming took 5 bases from V and 8 from J; bases not matched to a gene: 5. As DNA, the CDR3 is TGCAGTGCTTCGGGACTAGTCGATGAGCAGTTCTTC. Translation: CSASGLVDEQFF.

With respect to this clonotype: A much larger clone is a single base away; this may be a read error. V is TRBV6-4 and J is TRBJ2-3, with 11 positions matching TRBD1. This CDR3 has 16 amino acids. Trimming took 5 bases from V and 7 from J; bases not matched to a gene: 11. CDR1 is MRHNA, CDR2 SNTAGT, per germline. CDR3 DNA sequence: TGTGCCAGCAGTCACAACCGGGACAGGGGGAGGCATACGCAGTATTTT. Its protein is CASSHNRDRGRHTQYF.

Of note for this clonotype: It may be a read error: a sequence one base away is much more abundant. The chain joins TRBV4-2 to TRBJ2-3, with D possibly called TRBD1 or TRBD2 (5 bases each). There are 14 residues in the CDR3. Per the germline V gene, CDR1 is LGHNA and CDR2 is YNFKEQ. CDR3 in DNA: TGTGCCAGCAGCCAAGCTCGAGGGGCAGATGCGCAGTATTTT. Its translation: CASSQARGADAQYF.

This clonotype was found many times. The chain joins TRBV7-8 to TRBJ1-1; D is unclear. CDR1 SGHVS and CDR2 FQNEAQ come from the germline V gene. V lost 9 bases, J lost 8 bases, and 16 bases lay in between. The CDR3 runs to 12 residues. The CDR3 DNA reads as TGTGCCAGTACCTTCGACGCCAGGGAAGCTTTCTTT. Encoded protein: CASTFDAREAFF.

A remark on this clonotype: This may come from a read error, since a much larger clone is one base off. In DNA form, the CDR3 reads TGTGCCAGCAGAAGCCTCGGGACAGGGACCGGGGAGCTGTTTTTT. Its protein is CASRSLGTGTGELFF. The rearrangement links TRBV2 to TRBJ2-2, with 9 bases identical to TRBD1. Trimming at V came to 6 bases and at J to 5 bases, leaving 7 bases not matched to a gene. The CDR3 covers 15 residues. Germline V gene data show CDR1 as SNHLY and CDR2 as FYNNEI.

This sequence joins TRBV19 and TRBJ1-2, with TRBD1 matching 11 bases. The J segment lost 6 bases and the V segment lost 7 bases, leaving 10 bases of the junction unmatched. This CDR3 comprises 15 residues. Germline V lookup: CDR1 LNHDA, CDR2 SQIVND (reference sequence). Here the CDR3 reads CASTSTGTGGNGYTF. The CDR3 DNA reads as TGTGCCAGTACGTCGACCGGGACAGGGGGTAATGGCTACACCTTC.

Concerning this clonotype: Just one base apart from a much larger clone, this may be a read error. The chain has TRBV12-3 or TRBV12-4 and TRBJ2-4; TRBD1 matches 8 bases. Trimming took 5 bases from V and 7 from J; bases not matched to a gene: 4. CDR3 size: 13 residues. This CDR3 is CASSLGQGNIQYF. CDR3 coding DNA: TGTGCCAGCAGTCTTGGACAGGGCAACATTCAGTACTTC.

Concerning this clonotype itself: Lacking the conserved final phenylalanine or tryptophan, this CDR3 likely reflects a read error. J is TRBJ1-2 and V is TRBV10-3; 8 positions match TRBD1. The CDR3 is 14 amino acids. Per the germline V gene, CDR1 is ENHRY and CDR2 is SYGVKD. V shed 5 bases, J shed 5 bases, and the junction held 7 bases outside the gene matches. CDR3 sequence (DNA): TGTGCCATCAGTTCCGACAGGGGCGGGTATGGCTACACCCTC. Translating it yields CAISSDRGGYGYTL.

Details on this clonotype: At one boundary the junction diverges from the germline segment, which might be a read error. The V gene is TRBV6-4, the J gene TRBJ2-7; D is possibly TRBD2 (6 bases). Germline CDR1 is MRHNA and CDR2 is SNTAGT. The CDR3 has 15 residues. The CDR3 reads CASSYTPFQGGEQHF. The CDR3 bases are TGTGCCAGCAGTTACACCCCATTCCAGGGAGGCGAGCAGCACTTC.

This clonotype was found many times. This rearrangement joins TRBV2 to TRBJ2-6, with 7 bases that match TRBD1. This CDR3 contains 16 residues. After removal of 7 bases from V and 0 bases from J, the junction contained 6 bases not matched to a gene. CDR1 is SNHLY, CDR2 FYNNEI, per germline. CDR3 sequence: CASTTGTFSGANVLTF. In DNA form, the CDR3 reads TGTGCCAGCACGACAGGGACCTTCTCTGGGGCCAACGTCCTGACTTTC.

With regard to this clonotype: Compared with germline, one end of the junction differs, possibly owing to a read error. The chain is built from TRBV25-1 and TRBJ1-4; unclear D gene. This CDR3 is built from 16 residues. CDR1 is MGHDK and CDR2 is SYGVNS in the germline V gene. The CDR3 protein is CASSSAVGATSEKLFF. The DNA for the CDR3 is TGTGCCAGCAGTTCGGCCGTCGGAGCAACTAGTGAAAAACTGTTTTTT.

The rearrangement joins TRBV29-1 to TRBJ2-5, with no clear D. V gave up 3 bases and J gave up 1 base, with 12 bases separating them. CDR1 is SQVTM, CDR2 ANQGSEA, per germline. The CDR3 sequence is 14 residues long. The CDR3 DNA follows: TGCAGCGTTGAGGAAGGACGTATCCAAGAGACCCAGTACTTC. It specifies CSVEEGRIQETQYF.

This clonotype has more than one count but fewer than ten. One end of the junction fails to match germline, which may point to a read error. The chain combines TRBV5-1 with TRBJ2-1, with 9 bases fitting TRBD2. Germline V lookup: CDR1 SGHRS, CDR2 YFSETQ. The CDR3 totals 15 residues. CDR3 sequence reads: CASGLGASGKEEQFF. CDR3 DNA sequence: TGCGCCAGCGGCTTGGGAGCTAGCGGGAAAGAAGAGCAGTTCTTC. Variable domain in full (rest from reference TRBV5-1 and TRBJ2-1): KAGVTQTPRYLIKTRGQQVTLSCSPISGHRSVSWYQQTPGQGLQFLFEYFSETQRNKGNFPGRFSGRQFSNSRSEMNVSTLELGDSALYLCASGLGASGKEEQFFGPGTRLTVL.

A single count supports this clonotype. A clone one base away is much larger, so this may be a read error. The rearrangement uses TRBV5-1 and TRBJ1-4; 8 positions match TRBD1. There are 16 residues in the CDR3. CDR1 is SGHRS, CDR2 YFSETQ, per germline. DNA for the CDR3: TGCGCCGGCAGCCCGGGACAGGCGAAGGCTAATGAAAAACTGTTTTTT. This codes for CAGSPGQAKANEKLFF.

This clonotype was seen ten or more times. This sequence joins TRBV6-1 and TRBJ2-5, with TRBD2 identical over 7 bases. Losses at the gene ends were 6 bases for V and 4 bases for J; bases not matched to a gene: 5. The CDR3 runs 13 residues. In germline, CDR1 is MNHNS, CDR2 SASEGT. The CDR3 DNA sequence: TGTGCCAGCAGACGGACTAGAAGAGAGACCCAGTACTTC. Protein sequence: CASRRTRRETQYF.

This clonotype was seen repeatedly, ten times or more. The V call is TRBV5-5, the J call TRBJ1-1, with 7 bases fitting TRBD1. The CDR3 runs to 14 residues. Germline lookup yields CDR1 SGHKS and CDR2 YYEKEE (reference sequence). Trimming took 3 bases from V and 1 from J; bases not matched to a gene: 3. The CDR3 here is CASSSRTGNTEAFF. The CDR3 DNA reads TGTGCCAGCAGCTCAAGGACAGGGAACACTGAAGCTTTCTTT.

The rearrangement uses TRBV5-4 and TRBJ2-5; D remains unclear. V lost 3 bases to trimming and J lost 3 bases, with 12 bases between them. The CDR3 extends over 14 amino acids. CDR1 and CDR2 (germline): SGHNT, YYREEE (reference sequence). The CDR3 spells CASSSPVVEETQYF. The CDR3 nucleotides are TGTGCCAGCAGCTCTCCAGTGGTCGAAGAGACCCAGTACTTC.

This clonotype was detected many times. The chain recombines TRBV12-3 or TRBV12-4 with TRBJ1-1; 9 bases align to TRBD1. The CDR3 totals 14 residues. J lost 5 bases, V lost 9 bases, and 10 bases had no gene match. The DNA for the CDR3 is TGTGCCAGTAGCACCGGGACAGGGATTACTGAAGCTTTCTTT. Residues: CASSTGTGITEAFF.